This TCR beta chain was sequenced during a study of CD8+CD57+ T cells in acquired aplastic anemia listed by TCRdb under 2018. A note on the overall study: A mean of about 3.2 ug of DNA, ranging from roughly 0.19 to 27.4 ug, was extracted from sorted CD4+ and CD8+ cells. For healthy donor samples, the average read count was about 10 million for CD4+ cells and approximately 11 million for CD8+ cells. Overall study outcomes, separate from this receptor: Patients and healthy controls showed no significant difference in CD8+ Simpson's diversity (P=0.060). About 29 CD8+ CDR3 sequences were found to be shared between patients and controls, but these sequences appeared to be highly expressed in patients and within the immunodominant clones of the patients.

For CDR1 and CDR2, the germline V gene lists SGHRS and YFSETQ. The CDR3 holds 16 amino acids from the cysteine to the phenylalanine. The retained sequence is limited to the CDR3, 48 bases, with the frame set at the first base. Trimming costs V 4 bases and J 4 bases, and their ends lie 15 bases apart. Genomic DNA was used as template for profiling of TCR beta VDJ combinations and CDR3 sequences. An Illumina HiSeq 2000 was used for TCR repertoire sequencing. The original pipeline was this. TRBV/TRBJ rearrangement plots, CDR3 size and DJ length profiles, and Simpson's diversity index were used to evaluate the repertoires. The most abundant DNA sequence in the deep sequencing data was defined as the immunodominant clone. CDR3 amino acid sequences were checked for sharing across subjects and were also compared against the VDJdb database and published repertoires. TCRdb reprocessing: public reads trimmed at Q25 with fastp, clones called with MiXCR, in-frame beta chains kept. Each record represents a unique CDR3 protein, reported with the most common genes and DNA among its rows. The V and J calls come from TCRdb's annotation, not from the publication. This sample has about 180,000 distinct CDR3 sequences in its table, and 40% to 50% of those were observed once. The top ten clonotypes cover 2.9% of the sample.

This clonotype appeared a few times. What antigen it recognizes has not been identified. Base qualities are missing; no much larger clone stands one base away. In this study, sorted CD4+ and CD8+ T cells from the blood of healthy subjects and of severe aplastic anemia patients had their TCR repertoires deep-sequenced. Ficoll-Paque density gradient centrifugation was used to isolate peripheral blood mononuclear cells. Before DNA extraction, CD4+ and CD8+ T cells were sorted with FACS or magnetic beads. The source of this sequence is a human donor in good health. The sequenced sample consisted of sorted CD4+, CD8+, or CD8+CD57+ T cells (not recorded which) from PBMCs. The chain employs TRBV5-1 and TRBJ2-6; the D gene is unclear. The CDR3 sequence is CASSKTATSGANVLTF. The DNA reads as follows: TGCGCCAGCAGCAAGACCGCTACGTCGGGGGCCAACGTCCTGACTTTC.